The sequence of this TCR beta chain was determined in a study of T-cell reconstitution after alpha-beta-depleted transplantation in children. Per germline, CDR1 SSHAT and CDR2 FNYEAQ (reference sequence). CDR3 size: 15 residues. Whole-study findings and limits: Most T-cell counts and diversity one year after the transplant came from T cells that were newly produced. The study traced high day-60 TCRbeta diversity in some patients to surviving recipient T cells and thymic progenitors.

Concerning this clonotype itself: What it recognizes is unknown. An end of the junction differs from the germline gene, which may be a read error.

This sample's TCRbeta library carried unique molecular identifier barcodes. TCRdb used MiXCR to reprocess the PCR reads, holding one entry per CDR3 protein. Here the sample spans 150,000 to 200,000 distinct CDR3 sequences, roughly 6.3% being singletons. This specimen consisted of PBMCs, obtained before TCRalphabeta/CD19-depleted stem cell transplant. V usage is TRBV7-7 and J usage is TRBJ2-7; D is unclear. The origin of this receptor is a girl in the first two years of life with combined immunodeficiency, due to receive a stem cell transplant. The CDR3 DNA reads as TGTGCTAGCAGCCGAGGTCCTTCACCCCCCTACGAGCAGTACTTC. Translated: CASSRGPSPPYEQYF.